A selection of T cell receptor beta chains follows, all from one sample in a study of memory CD4+ T cells and cytomegalovirus serostatus. The method was immunoSEQ multiplex PCR; TCRdb's version includes in-frame clones alone and lacks a portion of them. This repertoire shows 84,000 or so clones, approximately 80% found once; its top ten account for around 0.8%. The sample consisted of memory CD4+ T cells from blood. The receptors here all came from an adult in good health and CMV-seronegative. The CDR3 runs from the conserved cysteine through the conserved F or W. A D gene is named only where the DNA matches it firmly. Part of the rows lack a size; the others show once, few, many or a class for expanded clones.

>TRBV7-2|few|TRBJ2-7|-
CASSLGTANYEQYF
TGTGCCAGCAGCTTAGGGACAGCAAACTACGAGCAGTACTTC
>TRBV2|few|TRBJ2-7|TRBD1
CASNNKDRWYF
TGTGCCAGCAACAATAAGGACAGGTGGTACTTC
>TRBV12-5|-|TRBJ1-6|-
CASGTGSGSPLHF
TGTGCTAGTGGGACGGGTTCGGGTTCACCCCTCCACTTT
>TRBV19|-|TRBJ1-6|-
CASSESYSPLHF
TGTGCCAGTAGCGAGAGCTATTCACCCCTCCACTTT
>TRBV6-1|-|TRBJ1-5|-
CASSEAGGPNQPQHF
TGTGCCAGCAGTGAAGCGGGGGGGCCCAATCAGCCCCAGCATTTT
>TRBV28|-|TRBJ2-2|-
CASSLLALARNTGELFF
TGTGCCAGCAGTTTATTGGCTCTAGCGCGGAACACCGGGGAGCTGTTTTTT
>TRBV2|-|TRBJ1-4|-
CASTVRGGGEKLFF
TGTGCCAGCACCGTACGGGGGGGAGGTGAAAAACTGTTTTTT
>TRBV19|-|TRBJ1-3|-
CASSSGRWQGNTIYF
TGTGCCAGTAGTTCCGGCCGGTGGCAAGGAAACACCATATATTTT
>TRBV19|-|TRBJ1-4|-
CASSIAGRTLKLFF
TGTGCCAGTAGTATAGCAGGACGGACCTTGAAACTGTTTTTT
>TRBV11-2|-|TRBJ1-2|-
CASSQGADLGNYGYTF
TGTGCCAGCAGCCAAGGGGCTGACTTAGGGAACTATGGCTACACCTTC
>TRBV5-1|-|TRBJ1-1|TRBD1
CASSLEGGTGSKAFF
TGCGCCAGCAGCTTGGAGGGGGGGACAGGCTCTAAGGCTTTCTTT
>TRBV5-1|-|TRBJ2-7|TRBD1
CASSTGQGASEQYF
TGCGCCAGCAGCACGGGACAGGGGGCGAGCGAGCAGTACTTC
>TRBV5-1|-|TRBJ2-5|-
CASSSQSQETQYF
TGCGCCAGCAGCTCACAGTCCCAAGAGACCCAGTACTTC
>TRBV19|-|TRBJ1-3|TRBD1
CASSTDRGPGNTIYF
TGTGCCAGTAGTACCGACAGGGGGCCGGGAAACACCATATATTTT
>TRBV5-6|-|TRBJ2-3|-
CASSWERADTQYF
TGTGCCAGCAGCTGGGAGAGGGCAGATACGCAGTATTTT
>TRBV6-1|-|TRBJ1-2|-
CASSEWDCNF
TGTGCCAGCAGTGAATGGGACTGTAACTTC